This record concerns one T cell receptor beta chain sequence. Its cognate antigen is unknown. The sample originates from a study of T cell responses to AZD1222 COVID-19 vaccine. Sequenced by immunoSEQ multiplex PCR; TCRdb stores in-frame clones only, minus some. The sample yields 90,000 to 150,000 clones, roughly 84% seen once. General study results and limits: Nearly half of spike-specific TCRs reportedly go after variant regions that carry no mutations. An increase in Spike-specific TCR breadth and depth was observed after two AZD1222 doses.

The sample here was peripheral blood, taken on day 0 of AZD1222 vaccination. This sequence originates from an adult in good health.

The CDR3 region is CASSPSANSPLHF. The DNA of the CDR3 is TGTGCCAGCAGCCCCTCCGCGAATTCACCCCTCCACTTT. This chain uses TRBV5-5 with TRBJ1-6; D not certain. V was trimmed by 4 bases and J by 7 bases, leaving 9 bases between them. CDR3 size: 13 residues. CDR1 and CDR2 (germline): SGHKS, YYEKEE (reference sequence).